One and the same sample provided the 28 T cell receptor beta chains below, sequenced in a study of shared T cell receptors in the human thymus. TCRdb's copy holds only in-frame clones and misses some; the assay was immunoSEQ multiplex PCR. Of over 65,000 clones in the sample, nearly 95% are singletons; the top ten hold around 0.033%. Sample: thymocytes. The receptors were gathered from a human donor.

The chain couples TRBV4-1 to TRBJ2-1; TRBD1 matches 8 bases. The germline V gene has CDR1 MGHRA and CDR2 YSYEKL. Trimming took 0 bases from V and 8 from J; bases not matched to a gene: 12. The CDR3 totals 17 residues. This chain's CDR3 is CASSQDRTGLRFYEQFF. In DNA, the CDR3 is TGCGCCAGCAGCCAAGACCGGACAGGGTTGAGGTTCTATGAGCAGTTCTTC.

The CDR3 DNA is TGTGCCAGCAGCCTCAGGGACAGCCGGGATAATTCACCCCTCCACTTT. Its protein is CASSLRDSRDNSPLHF. This rearrangement joins TRBV2 to TRBJ1-6, with TRBD1 matching 7 bases. The CDR3 runs to 16 residues. The germline V gene has CDR1 SNHLY and CDR2 FYNNEI. Trimming removed 6 bases from V and 5 bases from J; junction bases left unmatched: 10.

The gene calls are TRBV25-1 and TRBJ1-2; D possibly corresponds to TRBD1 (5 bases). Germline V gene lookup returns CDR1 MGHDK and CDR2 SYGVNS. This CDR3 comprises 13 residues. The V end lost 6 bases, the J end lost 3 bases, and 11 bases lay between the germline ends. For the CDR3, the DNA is TGTGCCAGCAGCCCTAGGGGAGACTATGGCTACACCTTC. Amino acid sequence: CASSPRGDYGYTF.

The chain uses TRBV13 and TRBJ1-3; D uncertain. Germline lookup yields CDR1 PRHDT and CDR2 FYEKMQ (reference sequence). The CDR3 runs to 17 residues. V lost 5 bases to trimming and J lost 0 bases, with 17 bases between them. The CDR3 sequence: CASSQYFSRNSGNTIYF. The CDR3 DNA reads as TGTGCCAGCAGCCAGTATTTTAGCAGGAACTCTGGAAACACCATATATTTT.

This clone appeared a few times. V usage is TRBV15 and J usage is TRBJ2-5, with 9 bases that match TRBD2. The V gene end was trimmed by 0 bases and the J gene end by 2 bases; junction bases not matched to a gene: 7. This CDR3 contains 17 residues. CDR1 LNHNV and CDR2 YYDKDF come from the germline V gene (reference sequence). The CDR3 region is CATSRDPPSGAQETQYF. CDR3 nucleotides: TGTGCCACCAGCAGAGATCCGCCTAGCGGGGCTCAAGAGACCCAGTACTTC.

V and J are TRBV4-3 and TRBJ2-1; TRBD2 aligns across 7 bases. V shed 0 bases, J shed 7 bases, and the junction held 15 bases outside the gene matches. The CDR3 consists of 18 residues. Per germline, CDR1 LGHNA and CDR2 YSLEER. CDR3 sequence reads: CASSQEDFRDRAGNEQFF. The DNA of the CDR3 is TGCGCCAGCAGCCAAGAAGATTTTAGGGATAGAGCGGGGAATGAGCAGTTCTTC.

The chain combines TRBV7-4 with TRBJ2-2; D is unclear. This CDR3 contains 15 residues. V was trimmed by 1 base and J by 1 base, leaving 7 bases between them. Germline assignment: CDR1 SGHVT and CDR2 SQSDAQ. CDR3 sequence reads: CASSLVTENTGELFF. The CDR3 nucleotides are TGTGCCAGCAGCTTAGTCACTGAGAACACCGGGGAGCTGTTTTTT.

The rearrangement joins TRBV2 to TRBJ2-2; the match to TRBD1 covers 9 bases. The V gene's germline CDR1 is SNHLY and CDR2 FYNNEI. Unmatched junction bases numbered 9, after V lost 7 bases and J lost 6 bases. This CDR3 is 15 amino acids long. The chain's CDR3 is CASTPGQGSPGELFF. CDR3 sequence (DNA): TGTGCCAGCACTCCGGGACAGGGATCCCCCGGGGAGCTGTTTTTT.

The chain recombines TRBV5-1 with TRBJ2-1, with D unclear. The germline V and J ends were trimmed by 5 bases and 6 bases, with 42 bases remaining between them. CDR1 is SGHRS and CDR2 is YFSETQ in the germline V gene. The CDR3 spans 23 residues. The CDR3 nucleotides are TGCGCCAGCAGATGCGGCGTCGACCTTATTGACACTGCTCCATTGTTGCCAGCCAATGAGCAGTTCTTC. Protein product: CASRCGVDLIDTAPLLPANEQFF.

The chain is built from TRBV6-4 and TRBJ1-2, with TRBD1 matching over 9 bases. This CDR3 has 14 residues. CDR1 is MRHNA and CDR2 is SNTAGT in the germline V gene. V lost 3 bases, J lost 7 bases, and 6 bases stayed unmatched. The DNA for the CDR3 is TGTGCCAGCAGTGAGGGGGGACAGGGCAGTGGCTACACCTTC. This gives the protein CASSEGGQGSGYTF.

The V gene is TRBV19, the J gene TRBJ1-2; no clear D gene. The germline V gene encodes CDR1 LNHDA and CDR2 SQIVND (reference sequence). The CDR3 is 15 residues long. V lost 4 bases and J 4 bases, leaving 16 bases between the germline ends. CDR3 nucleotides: TGTGCCAGTAGTACTACCATCCGGGAGGTCTATGGCTACACCTTC. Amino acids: CASSTTIREVYGYTF.

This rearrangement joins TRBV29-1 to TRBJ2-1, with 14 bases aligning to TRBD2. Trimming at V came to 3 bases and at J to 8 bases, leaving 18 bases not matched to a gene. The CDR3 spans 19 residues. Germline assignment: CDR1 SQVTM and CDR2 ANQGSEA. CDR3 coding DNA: TGCAGCGTTGACAGTTCCGGGACTAGCGGGGGTCCCCGGAAGTATGAGCAGTTCTTC. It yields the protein CSVDSSGTSGGPRKYEQFF.

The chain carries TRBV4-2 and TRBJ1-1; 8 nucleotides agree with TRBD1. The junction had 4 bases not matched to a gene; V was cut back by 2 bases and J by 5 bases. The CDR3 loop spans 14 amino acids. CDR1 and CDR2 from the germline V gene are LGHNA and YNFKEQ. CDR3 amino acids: CASSQQGAQTEAFF. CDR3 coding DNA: TGTGCCAGCAGCCAACAGGGGGCGCAAACTGAAGCTTTCTTT.

The CDR3 sequence: CATSRVLEQGHHSPLHF. In DNA form, the CDR3 reads TGTGCCACCAGCAGAGTGCTAGAGCAGGGGCATCATTCACCCCTCCACTTT. The chain uses TRBV15 and TRBJ1-6; TRBD1 might be the D (6 bases). The V end lost 1 base, the J end lost 8 bases, and 18 bases lay between the germline ends. CDR3 length: 17 amino acids. Germline lookup yields CDR1 LNHNV and CDR2 YYDKDF (reference sequence).

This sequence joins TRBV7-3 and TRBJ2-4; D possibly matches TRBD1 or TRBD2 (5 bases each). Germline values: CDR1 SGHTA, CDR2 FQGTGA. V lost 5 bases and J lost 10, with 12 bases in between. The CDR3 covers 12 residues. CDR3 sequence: CASSERWGIQYF. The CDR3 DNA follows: TGTGCCAGCAGCGAACGGTGGGGGATTCAGTACTTC.

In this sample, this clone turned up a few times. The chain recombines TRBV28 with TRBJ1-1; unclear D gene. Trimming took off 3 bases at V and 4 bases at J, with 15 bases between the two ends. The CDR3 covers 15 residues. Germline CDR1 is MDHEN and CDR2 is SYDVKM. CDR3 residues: CASSLGTYLCTEAFF. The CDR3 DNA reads TGTGCCAGCAGTTTGGGCACCTACCTTTGCACTGAAGCTTTCTTT.

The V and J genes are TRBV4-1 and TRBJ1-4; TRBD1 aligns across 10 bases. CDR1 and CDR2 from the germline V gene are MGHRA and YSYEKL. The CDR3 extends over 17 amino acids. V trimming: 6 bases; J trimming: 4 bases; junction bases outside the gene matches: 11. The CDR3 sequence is CASRVSGQGRVNEKLFF. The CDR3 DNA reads TGCGCCAGCAGGGTTTCGGGACAGGGGAGGGTTAATGAAAAACTGTTTTTT.

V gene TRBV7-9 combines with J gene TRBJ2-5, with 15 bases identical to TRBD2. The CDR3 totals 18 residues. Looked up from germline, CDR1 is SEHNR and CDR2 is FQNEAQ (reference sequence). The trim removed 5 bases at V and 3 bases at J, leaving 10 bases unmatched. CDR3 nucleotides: TGTGCCAGCAGCCCACCTCGGGGGACTAGCGGGGGGAAAGAGACCCAGTACTTC. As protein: CASSPPRGTSGGKETQYF.

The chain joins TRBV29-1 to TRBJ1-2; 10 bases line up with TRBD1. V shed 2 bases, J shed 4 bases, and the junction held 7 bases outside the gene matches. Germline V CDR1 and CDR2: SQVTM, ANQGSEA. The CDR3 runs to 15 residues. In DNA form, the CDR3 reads TGCAGCGTTGAAAAAGGGACAGGGGTATCCTATGGCTACACCTTC. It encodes CSVEKGTGVSYGYTF. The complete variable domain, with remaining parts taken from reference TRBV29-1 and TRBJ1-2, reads SAVISQKPSRDICQRGTSLTIQCQVDSQVTMMFWYRQQPGQSLTLIATANQGSEATYESGFVIDKFPISRPNLTFSTLTVSNMSPEDSSIYLCSVEKGTGVSYGYTFGSGTRLTVV.

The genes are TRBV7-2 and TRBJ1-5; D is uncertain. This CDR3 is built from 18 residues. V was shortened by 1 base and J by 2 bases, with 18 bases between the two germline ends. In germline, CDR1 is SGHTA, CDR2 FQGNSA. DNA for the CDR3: TGTGCCAGCAGCTTAGATGTTGTTGGGGTCGATGGCAATCAGCCCCAGCATTTT. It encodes CASSLDVVGVDGNQPQHF.

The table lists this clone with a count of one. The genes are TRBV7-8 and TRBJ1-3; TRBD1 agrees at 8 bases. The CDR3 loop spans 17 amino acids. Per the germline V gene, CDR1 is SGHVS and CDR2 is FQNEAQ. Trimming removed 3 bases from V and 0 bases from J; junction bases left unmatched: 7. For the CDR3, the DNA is TGTGCCAGCAGCTTCCGGACAGGGAAAAACTCTGGAAACACCATATATTTT. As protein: CASSFRTGKNSGNTIYF.

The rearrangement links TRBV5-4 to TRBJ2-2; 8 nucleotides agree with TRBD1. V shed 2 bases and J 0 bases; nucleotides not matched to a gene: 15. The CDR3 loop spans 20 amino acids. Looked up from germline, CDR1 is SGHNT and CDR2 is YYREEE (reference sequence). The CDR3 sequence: CASSFYRTGSSKANTGELFF. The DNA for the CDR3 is TGTGCCAGCAGCTTCTATCGGACAGGGAGTTCAAAAGCGAACACCGGGGAGCTGTTTTTT.

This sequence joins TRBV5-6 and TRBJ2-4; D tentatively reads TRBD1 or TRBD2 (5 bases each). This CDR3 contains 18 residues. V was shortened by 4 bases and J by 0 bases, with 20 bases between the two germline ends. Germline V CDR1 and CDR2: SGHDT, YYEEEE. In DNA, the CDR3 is TGTGCCAGCAGCGCACCATATTCAGGGAGACTAGCCAAAAACATTCAGTACTTC. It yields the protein CASSAPYSGRLAKNIQYF.

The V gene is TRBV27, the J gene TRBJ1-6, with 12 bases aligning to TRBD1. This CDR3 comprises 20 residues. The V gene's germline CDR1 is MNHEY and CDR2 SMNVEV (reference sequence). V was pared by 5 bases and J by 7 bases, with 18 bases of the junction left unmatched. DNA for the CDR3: TGTGCCAGCAGTCCACCCGTCCGGGACAGGGGGCTCGTTCGGAATTCACCCCTCCACTTT. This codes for CASSPPVRDRGLVRNSPLHF.

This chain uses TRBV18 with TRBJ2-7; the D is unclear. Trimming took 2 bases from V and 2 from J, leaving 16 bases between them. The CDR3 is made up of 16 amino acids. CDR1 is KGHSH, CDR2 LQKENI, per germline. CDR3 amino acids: CASSPGTLVPPYEQYF. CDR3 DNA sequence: TGTGCCAGCTCACCAGGAACGCTCGTACCTCCCTACGAGCAGTACTTC.

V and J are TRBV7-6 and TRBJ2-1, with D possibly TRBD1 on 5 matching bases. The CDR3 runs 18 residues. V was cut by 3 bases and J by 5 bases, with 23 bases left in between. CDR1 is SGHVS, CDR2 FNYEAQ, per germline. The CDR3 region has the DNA TGTGCCAGCAGCTTGTACCGACAGATTCTTCGGGTGGACAATGAGCAGTTCTTC. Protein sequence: CASSLYRQILRVDNEQFF.

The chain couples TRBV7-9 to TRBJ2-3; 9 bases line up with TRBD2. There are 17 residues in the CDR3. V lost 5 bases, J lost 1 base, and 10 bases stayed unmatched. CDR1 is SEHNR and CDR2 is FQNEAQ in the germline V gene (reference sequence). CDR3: CASSESGGTRCTDTQYF. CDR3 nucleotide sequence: TGTGCCAGCAGCGAAAGCGGGGGGACCAGGTGCACAGATACGCAGTATTTT.

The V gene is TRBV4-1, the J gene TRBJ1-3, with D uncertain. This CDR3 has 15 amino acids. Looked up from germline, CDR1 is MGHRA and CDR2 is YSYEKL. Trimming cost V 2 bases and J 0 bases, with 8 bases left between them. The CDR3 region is CASSQFSCSGNTIYF. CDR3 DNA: TGCGCCAGCAGCCAATTCAGTTGCTCTGGAAACACCATATATTTT.